This T cell receptor (beta chain) was captured by sequencing in a study of vaccination and CD4 T cells after COVID-19. Study-level information: Overlapping spike pools from SARS-CoV-2 and HCoV-NL63, HCoV-OC43 and HCoV-229E served as culture stimuli.

Once obtained from cultured CD4+ T cells, the DNA was sequenced using the Oncomine TCR Beta short-read assay. TCRdb reprocessed the PCR reads with MiXCR, giving one entry per CDR3 protein. This repertoire shows roughly 9,900 distinct CDR3 sequences, about 33% found once; its top ten account for about 32%. On this clonotype itself: What it recognizes is unknown.

Treatment noted: roughly ten-day PBMC culture with coronavirus spike peptide pools or control peptides (ViraFEST assay). One should note that the unexposed donor's CD4+ T cells were collected before the COVID-19 pandemic (2011-2018). With around ten days of culture completed, CD4+ T cells were isolated by negative selection. This TCR came from a human donor in good health. Source material: CD4+ T cells from blood, cultured in vitro.

The CDR3 sequence is CASKGLAGPQETQYF. In DNA, the CDR3 is TGTGCCAGCAAGGGGCTAGCGGGTCCCCAAGAGACCCAGTACTTC. The rearrangement links TRBV7-6 to TRBJ2-5; 8 nucleotides agree with TRBD2. CDR1 SGHVS and CDR2 FNYEAQ come from the germline V gene. The CDR3 length is 15 residues. J lost 1 base, V lost 7 bases, and 8 bases had no gene match.